Following are 19 T cell receptor beta chains from one sample sequenced in a study of CD8 T cells in ankylosing spondylitis (dated by TCRdb to 2017 to 2019). Library method: 5' RACE. These reads were obtained on an Illumina HiSeq 2500. Starting from the raw public reads, TCRdb applied fastp trimming at Q25, assembled clones with MiXCR and retained in-frame beta chains. Rows are unified per CDR3 protein, each entry keeping the most common DNA and genes. The sample has around 300,000 distinct CDR3 sequences on record, roughly 14% of them singletons. Less than 1.1% of the sample goes to the ten largest clones. The sample taken for sequencing was blood, either unsorted or a sorted T cell fraction (not recorded which). These TCRs come from a male donor with ankylosing spondylitis or in good health (not recorded which).

The rearrangement uses TRBV5-1 and TRBJ2-1, with 10 bases identical to TRBD2. CDR1 and CDR2 from the germline V gene are SGHRS and YFSETQ. After removal of 4 bases from V and 2 bases from J, the junction contained 6 bases not matched to a gene. CDR3 size: 16 residues. The CDR3 DNA reads as TGCGCCAGCAGCCCTACCAGCGGGGGGGCCTACAATGAGCAGTTCTTC. Translating gives CASSPTSGGAYNEQFF.

This clonotype was seen only once. V gene TRBV6-6 combines with J gene TRBJ2-1; perhaps TRBD1 as D (6 bases). The CDR3 runs 13 residues. Between the trimmed V and J ends, which lost 6 bases and 6 bases, there was a span of 12 bases. The germline V gene encodes CDR1 MNHNY and CDR2 SVGAGI (reference sequence). CDR3 in DNA: TGTGCCAGCAGCGACACAGGGCCCAATGAGCAGTTCTTC. Amino acids: CASSDTGPNEQFF.

This clonotype was found a few times. This rearrangement joins TRBV6-5 to TRBJ2-1; possibly TRBD1 for D (6 bases). CDR1 and CDR2 (germline): MNHEY, SVGAGI. V shed 7 bases and J shed 9 bases, with 13 bases lying between them. CDR3 length equals 12 residues. The CDR3 DNA sequence: TGTGCCAGCATCGGGACATCGGGTGAGCAGTTCTTC. Protein: CASIGTSGEQFF.

The chain joins TRBV6-5 to TRBJ2-1; 10 bases are a match to TRBD2. With 2 bases clipped from V and 10 bases from J, the junction kept 8 bases outside the gene matches. The CDR3 extends over 15 amino acids. Germline loops: CDR1 MNHEY, CDR2 SVGAGI. The CDR3: CASSYGTSGIEEQFF. DNA for the CDR3: TGTGCCAGCAGTTACGGAACTAGCGGGATCGAGGAGCAGTTCTTC.

This clonotype was recorded a few times. One end of the junction varies from germline; a read error may be responsible. V gene TRBV5-1 combines with J gene TRBJ1-4, with D perhaps TRBD1 (5 bases). The CDR3 sequence is 13 residues long. Germline values: CDR1 SGHRS, CDR2 YFSETQ. The CDR3 region has the DNA TGCGCCAGCAGTTTGGACATCTATGAAAAACTGTTTTTT. It yields the protein CASSLDIYEKLFF.

The chain combines TRBV6-2 or TRBV6-3 with TRBJ2-1; D possibly corresponds to TRBD1 (6 bases). Germline V gene data show CDR1 as MNHEY and CDR2 as SVGEGT. There are 15 residues in the CDR3. Trimming stripped 6 bases from V and 4 bases from J, with 16 bases between. CDR3: CASRPVPTGYNEQFF. The CDR3, as DNA: TGTGCCAGCAGACCTGTTCCTACAGGGTACAATGAGCAGTTCTTC.

The rearrangement uses TRBV27 and TRBJ2-3; no firm D call. This CDR3 spans 15 amino acids. Germline V gene lookup returns CDR1 MNHEY and CDR2 SMNVEV (reference sequence). V gave up 4 bases and J gave up 4 bases, with 15 bases separating them. CDR3 amino acids: CASSSPTHFSDTQYF. The CDR3 region has the DNA TGTGCCAGCAGTTCCCCTACACATTTTTCAGATACGCAGTATTTT.

This clonotype was found many times. The CDR3 bases are TGTGCCAGCAGCTCACACCTCTCCTACGAGCAGTACTTC. Its protein is CASSSHLSYEQYF. V is TRBV7-8 and J is TRBJ2-7; D not resolved. The germline V gene has CDR1 SGHVS and CDR2 FQNEAQ. V was shortened by 4 bases and J by 0 bases, with 7 bases between the two germline ends. This CDR3 region has 13 residues.

This clonotype has more than one count but fewer than ten. This rearrangement joins TRBV5-1 to TRBJ1-1; D gene uncertain. This CDR3 contains 15 residues. V shed 0 bases and J shed 1 base, with 10 bases lying between them. Germline CDR1 and CDR2: SGHRS and YFSETQ. The DNA for the CDR3 is TGCGCCAGCAGCTTGGGGATCGTACCGAACACTGAAGCTTTCTTT. Translating it yields CASSLGIVPNTEAFF.

This clonotype was recorded a few times. The chain links TRBV5-1 to TRBJ2-1; TRBD1 aligns across 11 bases. With V trimmed by 4 bases and J by 5 bases, 5 bases remained unmatched. This CDR3 is 15 amino acids long. CDR1 and CDR2 from the germline V gene are SGHRS and YFSETQ. The CDR3 DNA reads TGCGCCAGCAGCCTCGGGACAGGGGGGCACAATGAGCAGTTCTTC. This codes for CASSLGTGGHNEQFF.

The sample holds a few counts of this clonotype. This chain links TRBV7-8 with TRBJ2-2, with 10 bases fitting TRBD2. This CDR3 contains 16 residues. CDR1 and CDR2 (germline): SGHVS, FQNEAQ. V lost 5 bases, J lost 5 bases, and 8 bases stayed unmatched. In DNA, the CDR3 is TGTGCCAGCAGCCCTCGGAGCGGGGGGGTGACCGGGGAGCTGTTTTTT. Translating it yields CASSPRSGGVTGELFF.

This clonotype was counted between two and nine times. This rearrangement joins TRBV30 to TRBJ1-3; 11 bases line up with TRBD1. Trimming removed 8 bases from V and 1 base from J; junction bases left unmatched: 1. This CDR3 comprises 13 residues. CDR1 is GTSNPN, CDR2 SVGIG, per germline (reference sequence). The CDR3 here is CAGDRGSGNTIYF. In DNA, the CDR3 is TGTGCCGGGGACAGGGGGTCTGGAAACACCATATATTTT.

For this clonotype: A single base separates this from a much larger clone, so it may be a read error. This chain connects TRBV20-1 to TRBJ2-1, with D tentatively TRBD1 (6 bases). Per germline, CDR1 DFQATT and CDR2 SNEGSKA (reference sequence). V dropped 3 bases and J dropped 6 bases, with 12 bases sitting between them. The CDR3 consists of 13 residues. CDR3 sequence: CSASRDTCNEQFF. The DNA for the CDR3 is TGCAGTGCTAGTCGGGACACCTGCAATGAGCAGTTCTTC.

The chain is built from TRBV9 and TRBJ1-1; unclear D gene. V was clipped by 4 bases and J by 1 base, with 8 bases between them. Germline CDR1 SGDLS, CDR2 YYNGEE. This CDR3 has 13 residues. CDR3: CASSKHENTEAFF. CDR3 nucleotides: TGTGCCAGCAGCAAGCACGAGAACACTGAAGCTTTCTTT.

V and J are TRBV4-2 and TRBJ1-5, with TRBD1 matching 7 bases. The CDR3 spans 18 residues. Germline V gene sequence: CDR1 LGHNA, CDR2 YNFKEQ. The V and J ends lost 4 bases and 0 bases, in that order; junction bases with no gene match: 12. CDR3 amino acids: CASSPSQGGQVSNQPQHF. The CDR3 nucleotides read TGTGCCAGCAGCCCCTCCCAGGGAGGACAGGTTAGCAATCAGCCCCAGCATTTT.

The chain is built from TRBV29-1 and TRBJ2-2; 8 positions match TRBD1. The CDR3 runs to 16 residues. The germline V gene has CDR1 SQVTM and CDR2 ANQGSEA. After removal of 4 bases from V and 3 bases from J, the junction contained 10 bases not matched to a gene. The CDR3 DNA sequence: TGCAGCGTTGGGTCAGGGGGCCGAACTGACACCGGGGAGCTGTTTTTT. Translated: CSVGSGGRTDTGELFF.

The chain recombines TRBV30 with TRBJ2-2; possibly TRBD2 for D (6 bases). Germline V lookup: CDR1 GTSNPN, CDR2 SVGIG (reference sequence). The V end was cut by 1 base, the J end by 9 bases, with 21 bases between. CDR3 size: 16 residues. The CDR3 nucleotides are TGTGCCTGGAGTGCCTGGGTAGTAGCGGAACCCCGGGAGCTGTTTTTT. Amino acids: CAWSAWVVAEPRELFF.

This clonotype has a handful of counts. The chain combines TRBV25-1 with TRBJ2-3, with 11 bases that match TRBD2. The CDR3 runs to 15 residues. Germline CDR1 MGHDK, CDR2 SYGVNS. V gave up 6 bases and J gave up 2 bases; unmatched junction bases: 4. The chain's CDR3 is CASSGTSGVTDTQYF. The CDR3 bases are TGTGCCAGCAGCGGGACTAGCGGCGTCACAGATACGCAGTATTTT.

This clonotype was detected a few times. The CDR3 region is CASSLPPRPQHF. The DNA for the CDR3 is TGTGCCAGCAGCCTCCCGCCCCGGCCCCAGCATTTT. The rearrangement joins TRBV12-3 or TRBV12-4 to TRBJ1-5, with D unclear. The V and J ends lost 6 bases and 9 bases respectively, with 12 bases between them. This CDR3 has 12 amino acids.